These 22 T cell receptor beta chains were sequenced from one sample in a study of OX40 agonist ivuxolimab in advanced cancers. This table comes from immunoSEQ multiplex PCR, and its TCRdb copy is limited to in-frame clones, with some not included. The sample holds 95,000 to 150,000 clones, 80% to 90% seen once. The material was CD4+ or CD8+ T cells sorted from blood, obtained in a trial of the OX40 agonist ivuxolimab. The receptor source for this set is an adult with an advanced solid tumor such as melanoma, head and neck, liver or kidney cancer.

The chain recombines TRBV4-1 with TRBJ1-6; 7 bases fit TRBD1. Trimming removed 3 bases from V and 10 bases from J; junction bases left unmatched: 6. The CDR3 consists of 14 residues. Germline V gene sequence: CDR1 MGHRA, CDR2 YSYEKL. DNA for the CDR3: TGCGCCAGCAGCCAGGGACAGCCATCGTCACCCCTCCACTTT. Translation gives CASSQGQPSSPLHF.

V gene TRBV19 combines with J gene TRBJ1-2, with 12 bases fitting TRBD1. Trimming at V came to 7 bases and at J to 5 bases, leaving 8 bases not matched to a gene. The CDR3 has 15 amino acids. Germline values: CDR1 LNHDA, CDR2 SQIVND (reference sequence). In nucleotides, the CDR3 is TGTGCCAGTACCCCCCAGGGACAGGGGGCATATGGCTACACCTTC. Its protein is CASTPQGQGAYGYTF.

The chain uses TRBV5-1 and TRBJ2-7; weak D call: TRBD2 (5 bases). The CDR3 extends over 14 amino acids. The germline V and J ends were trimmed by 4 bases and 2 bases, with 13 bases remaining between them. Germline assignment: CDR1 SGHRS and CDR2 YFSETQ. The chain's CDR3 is CASSLSDPTYEQYF. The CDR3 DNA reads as TGCGCCAGCAGCCTTAGCGATCCAACCTACGAGCAGTACTTC. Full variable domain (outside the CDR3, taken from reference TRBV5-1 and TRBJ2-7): KAGVTQTPRYLIKTRGQQVTLSCSPISGHRSVSWYQQTPGQGLQFLFEYFSETQRNKGNFPGRFSGRQFSNSRSEMNVSTLELGDSALYLCASSLSDPTYEQYFGPGTRLTVT.

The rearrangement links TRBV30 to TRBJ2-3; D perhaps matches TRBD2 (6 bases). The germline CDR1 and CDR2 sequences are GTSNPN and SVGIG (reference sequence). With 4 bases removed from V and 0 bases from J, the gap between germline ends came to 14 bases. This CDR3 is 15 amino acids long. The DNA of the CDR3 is TGTGCCTGGAAAAGAGGAGGGACTAGCACAGATACGCAGTATTTT. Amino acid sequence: CAWKRGGTSTDTQYF.

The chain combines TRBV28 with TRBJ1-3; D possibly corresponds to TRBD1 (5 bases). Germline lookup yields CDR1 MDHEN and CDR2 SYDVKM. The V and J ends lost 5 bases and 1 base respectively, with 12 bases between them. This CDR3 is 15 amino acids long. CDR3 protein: CASSPSRQSGNTIYF. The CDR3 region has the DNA TGTGCCAGCAGTCCCTCTCGACAGTCTGGAAACACCATATATTTT.

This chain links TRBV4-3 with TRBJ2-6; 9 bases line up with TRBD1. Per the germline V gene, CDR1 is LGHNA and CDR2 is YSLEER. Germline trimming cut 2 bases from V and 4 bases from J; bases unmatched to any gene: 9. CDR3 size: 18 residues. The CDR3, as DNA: TGCGCCAGCAGCCAAACCGGGACAGGGCTAGGAGGGGCCAACGTCCTGACTTTC. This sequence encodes CASSQTGTGLGGANVLTF.

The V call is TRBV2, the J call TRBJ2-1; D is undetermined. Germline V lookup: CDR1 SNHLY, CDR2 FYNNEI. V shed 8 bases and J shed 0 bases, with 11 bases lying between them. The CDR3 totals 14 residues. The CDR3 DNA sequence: TGTGCCAGCCGTACTCAGAGCTCCTACAATGAGCAGTTCTTC. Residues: CASRTQSSYNEQFF. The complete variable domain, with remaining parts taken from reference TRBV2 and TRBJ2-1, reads EPEVTQTPSHQVTQMGQEVILRCVPISNHLYFYWYRQILGQKVEFLVSFYNNEISEKSEIFDDQFSVERPDGSNFTLKIRSTKLEDSAMYFCASRTQSSYNEQFFGPGTRLTVL.

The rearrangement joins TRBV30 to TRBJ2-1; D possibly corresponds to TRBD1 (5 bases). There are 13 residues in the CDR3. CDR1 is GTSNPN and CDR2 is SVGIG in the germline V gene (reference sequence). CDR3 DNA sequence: TGTGCTTCCGGACAAGTTGTTCCCAATGAGCAGTTCTTC. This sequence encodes CASGQVVPNEQFF.

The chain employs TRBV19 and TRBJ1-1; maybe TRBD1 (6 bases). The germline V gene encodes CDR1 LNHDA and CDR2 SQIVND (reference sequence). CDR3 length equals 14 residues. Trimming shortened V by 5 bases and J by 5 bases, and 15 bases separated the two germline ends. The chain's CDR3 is CASSSGGGRTEAFF. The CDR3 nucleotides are TGTGCCAGTAGTTCTGGAGGGGGTAGAACTGAAGCTTTCTTT.

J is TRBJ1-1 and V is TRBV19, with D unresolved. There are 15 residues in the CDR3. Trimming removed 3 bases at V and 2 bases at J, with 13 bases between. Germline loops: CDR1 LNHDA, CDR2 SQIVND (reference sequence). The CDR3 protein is CASSIKGSGNTEAFF. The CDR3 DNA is TGTGCCAGTAGTATTAAGGGTTCGGGCAACACTGAAGCTTTCTTT.

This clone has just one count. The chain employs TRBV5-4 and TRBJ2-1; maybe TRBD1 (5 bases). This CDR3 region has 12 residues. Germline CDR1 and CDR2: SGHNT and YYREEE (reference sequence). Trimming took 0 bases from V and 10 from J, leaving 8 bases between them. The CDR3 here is CASSLDRTEQFF. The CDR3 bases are TGTGCCAGCAGCTTGGACAGGACGGAGCAGTTCTTC.

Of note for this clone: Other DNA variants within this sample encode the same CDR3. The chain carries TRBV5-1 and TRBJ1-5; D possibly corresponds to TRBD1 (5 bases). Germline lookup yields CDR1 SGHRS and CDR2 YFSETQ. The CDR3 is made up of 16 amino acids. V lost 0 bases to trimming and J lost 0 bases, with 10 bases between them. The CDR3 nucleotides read TGCGCCAGCAGCTTGGGAGACAGTAATAGCAATCAGCCCCAGCATTTT. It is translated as CASSLGDSNSNQPQHF.

The CDR3 bases are TGCGCCAGCAGCTTCGGGACAGGTCAAGGCTACACCTTC. Its translation: CASSFGTGQGYTF. The V call is TRBV5-1, the J call TRBJ1-2; 8 bases agree with TRBD1. The junction had 5 bases not matched to a gene; V was cut back by 2 bases and J by 8 bases. CDR3 length equals 13 residues. The V gene's germline CDR1 is SGHRS and CDR2 YFSETQ.

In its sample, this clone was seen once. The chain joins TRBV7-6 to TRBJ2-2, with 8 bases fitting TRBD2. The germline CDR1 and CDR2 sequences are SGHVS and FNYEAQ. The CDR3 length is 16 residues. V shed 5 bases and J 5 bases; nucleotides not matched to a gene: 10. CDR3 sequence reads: CASSPGGGSFTGELFF. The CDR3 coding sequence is TGTGCCAGCAGCCCCGGCGGGGGGTCCTTTACCGGGGAGCTGTTTTTT. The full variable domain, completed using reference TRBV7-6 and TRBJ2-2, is GAGVSQSPRYKVTKRGQDVALRCDPISGHVSLYWYRQALGQGPEFLTYFNYEAQQDKSGLPNDRFSAERPEGSISTLTIQRTEQRDSAMYRCASSPGGGSFTGELFFGEGSRLTVL.

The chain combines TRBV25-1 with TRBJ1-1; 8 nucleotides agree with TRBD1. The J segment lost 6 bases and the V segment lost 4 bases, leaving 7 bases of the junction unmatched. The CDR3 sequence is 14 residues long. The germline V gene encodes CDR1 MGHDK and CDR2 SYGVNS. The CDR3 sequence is CASSGLQGGAEAFF. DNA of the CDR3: TGTGCCAGCAGTGGGTTACAGGGGGGCGCTGAAGCTTTCTTT.

The CDR3 here is CAFKDSGNTIYF. The CDR3 DNA reads TGTGCTTTCAAAGACTCTGGAAACACCATATATTTT. The chain links TRBV30 to TRBJ1-3; D is uncertain. This CDR3 is 12 amino acids long. CDR1 GTSNPN and CDR2 SVGIG come from the germline V gene (reference sequence).

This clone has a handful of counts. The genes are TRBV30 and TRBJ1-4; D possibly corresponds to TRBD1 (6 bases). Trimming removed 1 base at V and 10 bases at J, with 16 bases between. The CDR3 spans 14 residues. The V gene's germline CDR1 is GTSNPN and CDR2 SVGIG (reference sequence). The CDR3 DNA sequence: TGTGCCTGGAGTGCCTGGGAGGGGGTCAGAAAACTGTTTTTT. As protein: CAWSAWEGVRKLFF. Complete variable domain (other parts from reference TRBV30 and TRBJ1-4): SQTIHQWPATLVQPVGSPLSLECTVEGTSNPNLYWYRQAAGRGLQLLFYSVGIGQISSEVPQNLSASRPQDRQFILSSKKLLLSDSGFYLCAWSAWEGVRKLFFGSGTQLSVL.

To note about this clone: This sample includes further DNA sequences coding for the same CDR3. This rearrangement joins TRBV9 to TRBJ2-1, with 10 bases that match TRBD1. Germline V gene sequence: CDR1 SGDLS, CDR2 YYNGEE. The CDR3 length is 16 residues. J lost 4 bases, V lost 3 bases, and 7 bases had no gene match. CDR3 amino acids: CASSERGQGLYNEQFF. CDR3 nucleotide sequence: TGTGCCAGCAGCGAGAGGGGACAGGGGCTTTACAATGAGCAGTTCTTC.

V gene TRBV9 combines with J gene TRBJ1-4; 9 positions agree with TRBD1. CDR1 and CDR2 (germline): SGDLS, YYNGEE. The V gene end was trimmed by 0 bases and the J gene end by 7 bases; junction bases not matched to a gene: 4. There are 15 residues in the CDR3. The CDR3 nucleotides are TGTGCCAGCAGCGTAGAGGGACAGGGCTTTGAAAAACTGTTTTTT. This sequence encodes CASSVEGQGFEKLFF. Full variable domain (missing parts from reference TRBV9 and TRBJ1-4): DSGVTQTPKHLITATGQRVTLRCSPRSGDLSVYWYQQSLDQGLQFLIQYYNGEERAKGNILERFSAQQFPDLHSELNLSSLELGDSALYFCASSVEGQGFEKLFFGSGTQLSVL.

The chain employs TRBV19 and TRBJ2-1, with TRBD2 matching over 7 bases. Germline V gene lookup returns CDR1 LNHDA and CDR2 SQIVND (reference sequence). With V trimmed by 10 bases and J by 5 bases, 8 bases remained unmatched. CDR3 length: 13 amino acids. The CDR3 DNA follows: TGTGCCACCAGGGCTAGCGGCAACAATGAGCAGTTCTTC. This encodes CATRASGNNEQFF.

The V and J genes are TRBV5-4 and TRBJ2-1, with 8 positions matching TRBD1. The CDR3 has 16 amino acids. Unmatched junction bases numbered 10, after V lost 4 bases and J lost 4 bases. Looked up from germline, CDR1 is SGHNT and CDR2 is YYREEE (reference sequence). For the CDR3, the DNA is TGTGCCAGCAGCGGAATGCAGGGGGCAGGTTACAATGAGCAGTTCTTC. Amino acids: CASSGMQGAGYNEQFF.

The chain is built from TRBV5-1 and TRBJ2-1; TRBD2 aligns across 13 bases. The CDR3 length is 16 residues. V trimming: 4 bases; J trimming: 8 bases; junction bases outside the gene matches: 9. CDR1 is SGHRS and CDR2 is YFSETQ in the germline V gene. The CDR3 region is CASSQLAGGFSDEQFF. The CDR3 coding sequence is TGCGCCAGCAGCCAACTAGCGGGGGGGTTCTCTGATGAGCAGTTCTTC.